This T cell receptor (beta chain) was retrieved from a study of CDR3 diversity in severe acne (dated by TCRdb to between 2018 and 2021). With respect to this clonotype: Its antigen is unknown. Per-nucleotide qualities are absent, and no much larger clonotype sits a single base away.

The library came from PCR. Data came from an Illumina HiSeq 2000. Starting from the raw public reads, TCRdb applied fastp trimming at Q25, assembled clones with MiXCR and retained in-frame beta chains. Each entry is one CDR3 protein sequence, shown with its most common DNA and genes. The sample table holds fewer than 90,000 distinct CDR3 sequences, of which about 54% were seen once. Roughly 13% of the sample goes to the ten largest clones. This clonotype was sampled from a male donor in good health, without acne. The sample comprised blood.

The CDR3 in this case is CASTTMDGKLFF. The sequence in DNA is TGTGCCAGCACCACCATGGATGGGAAACTGTTTTTT. The V and J genes are TRBV6-5 and TRBJ2-2, with no D gene named confidently. Measured from the cysteine to the phenylalanine, the CDR3 is 12 residues long. Only the CDR3 DNA stays, 36 bases, in frame from base 1. At the junction V is shortened by 7 bases and J by 14 bases, with 17 bases in between. Looking up the germline V gene yields CDR1 MNHEY and CDR2 SVGAGI.